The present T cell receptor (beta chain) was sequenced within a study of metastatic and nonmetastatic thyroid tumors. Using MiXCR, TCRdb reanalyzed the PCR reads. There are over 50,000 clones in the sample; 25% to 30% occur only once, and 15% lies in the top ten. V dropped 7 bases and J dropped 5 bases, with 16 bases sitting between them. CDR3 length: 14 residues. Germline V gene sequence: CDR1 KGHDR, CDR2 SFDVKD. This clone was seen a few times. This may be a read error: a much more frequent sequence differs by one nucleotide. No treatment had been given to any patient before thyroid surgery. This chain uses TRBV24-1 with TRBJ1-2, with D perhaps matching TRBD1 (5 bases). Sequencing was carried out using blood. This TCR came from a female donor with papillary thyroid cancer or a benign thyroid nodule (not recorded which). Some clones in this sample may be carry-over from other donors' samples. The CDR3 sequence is CATSGSREGYGYTF. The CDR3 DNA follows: TGTGCCACCAGCGGCAGCCGGGAGGGGTATGGCTACACCTTC.